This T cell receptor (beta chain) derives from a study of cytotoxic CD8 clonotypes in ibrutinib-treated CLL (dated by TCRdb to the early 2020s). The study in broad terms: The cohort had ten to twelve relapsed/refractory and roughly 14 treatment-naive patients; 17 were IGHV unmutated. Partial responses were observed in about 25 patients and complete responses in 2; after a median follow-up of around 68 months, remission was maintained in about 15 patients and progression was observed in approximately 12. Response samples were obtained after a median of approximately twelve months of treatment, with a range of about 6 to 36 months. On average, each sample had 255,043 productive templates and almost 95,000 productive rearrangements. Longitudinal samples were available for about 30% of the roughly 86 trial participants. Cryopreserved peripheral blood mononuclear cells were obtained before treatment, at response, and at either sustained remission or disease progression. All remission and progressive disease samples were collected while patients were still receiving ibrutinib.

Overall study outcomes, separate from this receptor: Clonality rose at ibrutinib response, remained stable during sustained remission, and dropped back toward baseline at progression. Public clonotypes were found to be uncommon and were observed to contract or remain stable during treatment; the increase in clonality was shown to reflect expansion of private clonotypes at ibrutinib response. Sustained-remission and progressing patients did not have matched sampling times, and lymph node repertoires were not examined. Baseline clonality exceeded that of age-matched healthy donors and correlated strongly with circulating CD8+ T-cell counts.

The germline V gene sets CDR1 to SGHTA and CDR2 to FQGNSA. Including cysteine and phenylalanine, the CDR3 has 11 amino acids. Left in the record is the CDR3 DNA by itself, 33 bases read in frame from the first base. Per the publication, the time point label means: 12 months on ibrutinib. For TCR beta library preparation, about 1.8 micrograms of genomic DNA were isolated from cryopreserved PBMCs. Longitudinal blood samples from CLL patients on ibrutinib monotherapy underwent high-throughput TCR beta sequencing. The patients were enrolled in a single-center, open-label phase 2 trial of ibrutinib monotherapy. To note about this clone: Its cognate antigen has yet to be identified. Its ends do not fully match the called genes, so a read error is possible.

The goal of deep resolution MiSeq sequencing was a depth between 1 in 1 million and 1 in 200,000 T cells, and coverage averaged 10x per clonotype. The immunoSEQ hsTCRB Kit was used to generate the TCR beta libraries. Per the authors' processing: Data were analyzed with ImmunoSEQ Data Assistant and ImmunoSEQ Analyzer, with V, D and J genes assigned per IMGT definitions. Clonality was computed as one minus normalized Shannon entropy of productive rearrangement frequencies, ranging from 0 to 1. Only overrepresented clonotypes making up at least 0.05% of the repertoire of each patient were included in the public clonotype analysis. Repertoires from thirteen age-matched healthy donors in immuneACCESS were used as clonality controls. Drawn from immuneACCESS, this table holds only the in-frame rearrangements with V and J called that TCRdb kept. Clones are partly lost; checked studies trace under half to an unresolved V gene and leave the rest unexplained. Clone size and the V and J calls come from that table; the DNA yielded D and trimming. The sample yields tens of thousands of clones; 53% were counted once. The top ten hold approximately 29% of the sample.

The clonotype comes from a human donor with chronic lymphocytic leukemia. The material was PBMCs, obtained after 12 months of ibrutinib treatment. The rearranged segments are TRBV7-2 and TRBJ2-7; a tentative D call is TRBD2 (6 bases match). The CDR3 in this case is CASSSPGLETF. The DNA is TGTGCCAGCAGCTCACCGGGACTGGAAACTTTC.